This T cell receptor beta chain was sequenced during a study of T cell repertoires in cytomegalovirus infection (dated by TCRdb to 2018 to 2020). As for the study more broadly: Alongside well-studied HLA-B-restricted epitopes, the peptide stimulations were aimed at recently identified HLA-C-restricted CMV epitopes, whose presentation resists viral immunomodulation. Donor HLA type was relevant to the analysis, as public TCR beta signatures indicated carriage of CMV infection together with the matching HLA type. Beyond this particular receptor, the publication reports: Carriers of CMV infection plus the relevant HLA type were discriminated by the cumulative frequency of public TCR beta family members in the study cohort and in an independent approximately 340-donor cohort. The ex vivo response was dominated by HLA-C-restricted CMV-specific TCR beta clonotypes, which also provided the single most frequent clonotype in two of eight donors.

V is reduced by 2 bases and J by 2 bases, leaving a spacing of 10 bases between them. The germline V gene supplies CDR1 SQVTM and CDR2 ANQGSEA. CDR3 length: 13 amino acids, cysteine to phenylalanine. Only the CDR3 portion is preserved as DNA: 39 bases, with reading frame beginning at the first base. Instrument on record: Illumina HiSeq 1500. Through fastp at Q25 and MiXCR, TCRdb rebuilt clones from the public reads, retaining in-frame beta chains. A single entry per CDR3 protein holds the most common genes and DNA from its merged rows. Present in this sample are roughly 730,000 distinct CDR3 sequences, about 33% of which were seen just once. The ten most abundant clones make up 18% of the sample. As regards this clonotype: Its antigen has not been determined. No much larger clone exists at a distance of one base, and base qualities are not known.

The treatment or condition label here, explained by the study, means: in vitro stimulation with specific CMV peptide epitopes to enrich CMV-specific T cells. The V gene is TRBV29-1 and the J gene is TRBJ2-7, with the D segment identity uncertain. The sequence came from a human donor in good health (CMV status not recorded). Some clones in this sample may be carry-over from other donors' samples. The material sequenced was cultured PBMCs, taken from culture after CMV antigen stimulation. At the DNA level, the sequence is TGCAGCGTTGAACTCCCCGACGCCTACGAGCAGTACTTC. Its coded protein is CSVELPDAYEQYF.